The next 2 T cell receptor beta chains were all read from a single sample in a study of identical twins. TCRdb reanalysed the 5' RACE reads using MiXCR and keeps one entry per CDR3 protein. The sample has fewer than 350,000 distinct CDR3 sequences, around 8.8% seen once. This same sample was also part of a study on yellow fever vaccine responses in identical twins.

Source material: memory (CD45RO+) T cells sorted from blood. Source of these receptors: a woman aged 18-29 years in good health.

The sample holds many counts of this clonotype. The chain has TRBV29-1 and TRBJ1-4, with D perhaps TRBD1 (6 bases). CDR3 length: 12 residues. Deletions cut 5 bases from V and 5 bases from J, with 9 bases between. The germline gives CDR1 SQVTM, CDR2 ANQGSEA. CDR3 loop: CSVCRGNEKLFF. The DNA of the CDR3 is TGCAGCGTTTGCAGGGGAAATGAAAAACTGTTTTTT.

The V gene is TRBV20-1, the J gene TRBJ1-2; D is undetermined. This CDR3 region has 13 residues. Germline V lookup: CDR1 DFQATT, CDR2 SNEGSKA (reference sequence). V shed 0 bases and J shed 4 bases, with 9 bases lying between them. The CDR3 sequence is CSAREAGIYGYTF. The CDR3 DNA follows: TGCAGTGCTAGAGAGGCGGGGATCTATGGCTACACCTTC.